The 31 T cell receptor beta chains below come from one sample, sequenced in a study of patients and donors after allogeneic stem cell transplantation. Each CDR3 protein is one row after TCRdb ran MiXCR on the RT-PCR reads. The repertoire has about 200,000 distinct CDR3 sequences, 40% to 45% of them found once; the top ten carry less than 40%. Specimen: blood, either unsorted or a sorted T cell fraction (not recorded which). These receptors all stem from a human donor who was either an allogeneic HSCT recipient or a stem cell or donor lymphocyte infusion donor (not recorded which). It is not recorded whose cells these are; they may come from a transplant donor.

This clonotype was counted a few times. The V call is TRBV7-2, the J call TRBJ1-1, with a weak D call TRBD1 (5 bases). This CDR3 is 16 amino acids long. The V end was cut by 4 bases, the J end by 0 bases, with 15 bases between. From germline, CDR1 is SGHTA and CDR2 FQGNSA. The CDR3 here is CASSSPGVPVNTEAFF. In DNA form, the CDR3 reads TGTGCCAGCAGCTCACCGGGGGTCCCCGTGAACACTGAAGCTTTCTTT. Full variable domain (outside the CDR3, taken from reference TRBV7-2 and TRBJ1-1): GAGVSQSPSNKVTEKGKDVELRCDPISGHTALYWYRQSLGQGLEFLIYFQGNSAPDKSGLPSDRFSAERTGGSVSTLTIQRTQQEDSAVYLCASSSPGVPVNTEAFFGQGTRLTVV.

This clonotype has a handful of counts. The CDR3 DNA is TGCAGCGTTGAAGAGAGGGGCGGTAGCACAGATACGCAGTATTTT. Its protein product is CSVEERGGSTDTQYF. The chain carries TRBV29-1 and TRBJ2-3, with D possibly called TRBD1 or TRBD2 (5 bases each). In germline, CDR1 is SQVTM, CDR2 ANQGSEA. Trimming removed 0 bases from V and 0 bases from J, with 10 bases in between. CDR3 length: 15 amino acids.

The chain links TRBV5-1 to TRBJ1-3; D call uncertain. This CDR3 is 17 amino acids long. Per the germline V gene, CDR1 is SGHRS and CDR2 is YFSETQ. The V gene lost 3 bases and the J gene lost 0 bases, with 16 bases spanning the gap. The CDR3 nucleotides are TGCGCCAGCAGCTCCCGGGAGATGACCGACTCTGGAAACACCATATATTTT. This sequence encodes CASSSREMTDSGNTIYF.

The gene calls are TRBV20-1 and TRBJ1-2; no reliable D call. The CDR3 is made up of 13 amino acids. In germline, CDR1 is DFQATT, CDR2 SNEGSKA (reference sequence). The V end lost 0 bases, the J end lost 2 bases, and 7 bases lay between the germline ends. CDR3 in DNA: TGCAGTGCTAGAGACCGGGTAAACTATGGCTACACCTTC. Its translation is CSARDRVNYGYTF.

The chain links TRBV4-2 to TRBJ1-1; no definite D call. The V gene's germline CDR1 is LGHNA and CDR2 YNFKEQ. V was cut by 0 bases and J by 7 bases, with 9 bases left in between. This CDR3 region has 13 residues. CDR3 sequence (DNA): TGTGCCAGCAGCCAAGATCGAGGCGGTGAAGCTTTCTTT. Amino acids: CASSQDRGGEAFF.

The rearrangement links TRBV2 to TRBJ1-1; 8 positions match TRBD1. This CDR3 has 14 amino acids. Looked up from germline, CDR1 is SNHLY and CDR2 is FYNNEI. V was pared by 7 bases and J by 10 bases, with 14 bases of the junction left unmatched. The CDR3 DNA is TGTGCCAGCAACATTCGTGTCGGACAGGGTGGAGCTTTCTTT. It translates to CASNIRVGQGGAFF.

This clonotype has only a few counts. The V and J genes are TRBV9 and TRBJ1-1, with D possibly being TRBD1 (6 bases). Between the trimmed V and J ends, which lost 5 bases and 5 bases, there was a span of 16 bases. The CDR3 contains 14 residues. CDR1 SGDLS and CDR2 YYNGEE come from the germline V gene. The CDR3 here is CASRAGGGGTEAFF. CDR3 in DNA: TGTGCCAGCAGGGCTGGAGGAGGGGGGACTGAAGCTTTCTTT.

The chain has TRBV12-3 or TRBV12-4 and TRBJ2-7; the match to TRBD1 covers 7 bases. The CDR3 extends over 14 amino acids. V lost 7 bases and J lost 1; bases outside the gene matches: 7. CDR3 sequence reads: CASKARDSSYEQYF. In DNA, the CDR3 is TGTGCCAGCAAAGCCCGGGACAGTTCCTACGAGCAGTACTTC.

This sequence joins TRBV19 and TRBJ1-2; a possible D gene is TRBD1 (5 bases). The CDR3 runs 14 residues. Germline V gene sequence: CDR1 LNHDA, CDR2 SQIVND (reference sequence). The V and J ends lost 7 bases and 4 bases respectively, with 16 bases between them. CDR3 DNA sequence: TGTGCCAGTACCGGCAGGGAAGCGGCCTATGGCTACACCTTC. Translation: CASTGREAAYGYTF.

The CDR3 reads CSVEGDRDVEAFF. The CDR3 nucleotides are TGCAGCGTTGAAGGGGACAGGGACGTTGAAGCTTTCTTT. The chain uses TRBV29-1 and TRBJ1-1; TRBD1 aligns across 9 bases. The ends lost 1 base at V and 7 bases at J; junction bases unmatched: 4. Per the germline V gene, CDR1 is SQVTM and CDR2 is ANQGSEA. This CDR3 spans 13 amino acids.

This clonotype was counted only a few times. The V and J genes are TRBV2 and TRBJ1-2, with TRBD1 matching over 12 bases. J lost 6 bases, V lost 8 bases, and 16 bases had no gene match. The CDR3 is 17 residues long. Germline V gene lookup returns CDR1 SNHLY and CDR2 FYNNEI. CDR3 nucleotide sequence: TGTGCCAGCCTACCCCCAAACGTGGGACAGGGGGCTGATGGCTACACCTTC. Translating gives CASLPPNVGQGADGYTF.

This clonotype has just a few counts. The V call is TRBV2, the J call TRBJ2-1, with 7 bases aligning to TRBD2. Unmatched junction bases numbered 6, after V lost 6 bases and J lost 4 bases. Germline V CDR1 and CDR2: SNHLY, FYNNEI. CDR3 length equals 14 residues. The CDR3 nucleotides are TGTGCCAGCAGGGATAGCGGGCGGTACAATGAGCAGTTCTTC. Translating it yields CASRDSGRYNEQFF.

The CDR3 DNA sequence: TGTGCCAGCAGCCCCCTAGCAGATTTAGACTCCTACAATGAGCAGTTCTTC. Translated: CASSPLADLDSYNEQFF. The rearrangement uses TRBV6-5 and TRBJ2-1; D possibly corresponds to TRBD2 (5 bases). This CDR3 contains 17 residues. The germline V gene encodes CDR1 MNHEY and CDR2 SVGAGI. Trimming pared 6 bases from V and 0 bases from J, leaving 18 bases between.

This clonotype was observed a few times. The chain joins TRBV12-3 or TRBV12-4 to TRBJ1-1; the match to TRBD1 covers 9 bases. V was pared by 9 bases and J by 3 bases, with 5 bases of the junction left unmatched. This CDR3 has 13 residues. The CDR3 region has the DNA TGTGCCAGGGGACAGGGATGGGACACTGAAGCTTTCTTT. This codes for CARGQGWDTEAFF.

The gene calls are TRBV12-3 or TRBV12-4 and TRBJ1-3; D is perhaps TRBD1 (5 bases). Trimming removed 5 bases from V and 8 bases from J, with 10 bases in between. The CDR3 extends over 12 amino acids. The CDR3 sequence: CASSQQGHTIYF. CDR3 nucleotides: TGTGCCAGCAGTCAGCAGGGCCACACCATATATTTT.

V usage is TRBV3-1 and J usage is TRBJ1-3; a possible D gene is TRBD1 (5 bases). This CDR3 is built from 16 residues. Germline CDR1 is LGHDT and CDR2 is YNNKEL (reference sequence). V was shortened by 4 bases and J by 3 bases, with 16 bases between the two germline ends. CDR3 protein: CASSLIGGAGGNTIYF. In nucleotides, the CDR3 is TGTGCCAGCAGCCTAATTGGAGGGGCCGGTGGAAACACCATATATTTT.

The chain employs TRBV7-9 and TRBJ1-6; D perhaps matches TRBD1 (6 bases). V was clipped by 2 bases and J by 7 bases, with 15 bases between them. The CDR3 extends over 16 amino acids. The germline gives CDR1 SEHNR, CDR2 FQNEAQ (reference sequence). The CDR3 here is CASSLRDTGENSPLHF. CDR3 nucleotides: TGTGCCAGCAGCTTAAGGGACACTGGCGAAAATTCACCCCTCCACTTT.

The chain joins TRBV7-9 to TRBJ1-2, with D perhaps matching TRBD1 (6 bases). The CDR3 has 11 amino acids. Germline-derived CDR1 and CDR2 are SEHNR and FQNEAQ (reference sequence). V lost 7 bases and J 8 bases, leaving 11 bases between the germline ends. CDR3 bases: TGTGCCAGCAACCACAGGGAAGGCTACACCTTC. Residues: CASNHREGYTF.

This clonotype turned up a few times. The J gene is TRBJ1-2, the V gene TRBV12-3 or TRBV12-4, with D unclear. The CDR3 runs to 15 residues. Deletions cut 3 bases from V and 7 bases from J, with 18 bases between. The CDR3 DNA follows: TGTGCCAGCAGTTTTCGATCGAGAGGATCCATTGGCTACACCTTC. This translates into CASSFRSRGSIGYTF.

This sequence joins TRBV12-3 or TRBV12-4 and TRBJ1-1; D not resolved. The CDR3 sequence is 15 residues long. Trimming pared 0 bases from V and 9 bases from J, leaving 17 bases between. CDR3 region: CASSLARGTLIQAFF. The CDR3 DNA reads as TGTGCCAGCAGTTTAGCGCGGGGAACCCTAATTCAAGCTTTCTTT.

The V and J genes are TRBV30 and TRBJ2-3; D remains ambiguous. CDR1 and CDR2 (germline): GTSNPN, SVGIG (reference sequence). The V gene lost 3 bases and the J gene lost 7 bases, with 17 bases spanning the gap. CDR3 length: 14 amino acids. CDR3 nucleotides: TGTGCCTGGAGGGGTCCCGGAATGGTCCATACGCAGTATTTT. Protein product: CAWRGPGMVHTQYF. The complete variable domain, with remaining parts taken from reference TRBV30 and TRBJ2-3, reads SQTIHQWPATLVQPVGSPLSLECTVEGTSNPNLYWYRQAAGRGLQLLFYSVGIGQISSEVPQNLSASRPQDRQFILSSKKLLLSDSGFYLCAWRGPGMVHTQYFGPGTRLTVL.

This clonotype has just a few counts. V gene TRBV12-3 or TRBV12-4 combines with J gene TRBJ1-1; 9 bases agree with TRBD1. Trimming at V came to 6 bases and at J to 11 bases, leaving 10 bases not matched to a gene. This CDR3 is 13 amino acids long. Written as DNA, the CDR3 is TGTGCCAGCAGACTAAGGGACAGGGAGGAGGCTTTCTTT. This sequence encodes CASRLRDREEAFF.

The rearrangement uses TRBV4-3 and TRBJ1-2, with a possible D match to TRBD1 (6 bases). Per the germline V gene, CDR1 is LGHNA and CDR2 is YSLEER. Trimming left V 2 bases short and J 7 bases short, with 17 bases between. The CDR3 sequence is 15 residues long. CDR3 protein: CASSQSTGNYPGYTF. CDR3 nucleotides: TGCGCCAGCAGCCAAAGTACAGGGAATTACCCTGGCTACACCTTC.

This chain uses TRBV2 with TRBJ1-3; 8 bases are a match to TRBD1. Losses at the gene ends were 8 bases for V and 3 bases for J; bases not matched to a gene: 9. The germline V gene encodes CDR1 SNHLY and CDR2 FYNNEI. The CDR3 is made up of 15 amino acids. The CDR3, as DNA: TGTGCCAGCCACGAAGACAGGGGAGTTGGAAACACCATATATTTT. It yields the protein CASHEDRGVGNTIYF.

The genes are TRBV7-9 and TRBJ1-2, with TRBD1 identical over 9 bases. Germline V CDR1 and CDR2: SEHNR, FQNEAQ (reference sequence). The CDR3 consists of 15 residues. Trimming removed 5 bases from V and 5 bases from J; junction bases left unmatched: 9. For the CDR3, the DNA is TGTGCCAGCAGCGCCTGGGACAGGGAATTGTATGGCTACACCTTC. This codes for CASSAWDRELYGYTF.

This sequence joins TRBV12-3 or TRBV12-4 and TRBJ1-2; D not certain. V lost 2 bases to trimming and J lost 6 bases, with 7 bases between them. This CDR3 region has 12 residues. Here the CDR3 DNA reads TGTGCCAGCAGTTTAACCCGGGATGGCTACACCTTC. This translates into CASSLTRDGYTF.

This clonotype has more than one count but fewer than ten. V and J are TRBV28 and TRBJ1-1; 7 bases align to TRBD1. Trimming at V came to 6 bases and at J to 5 bases, leaving 12 bases not matched to a gene. This CDR3 has 15 residues. Germline CDR1 and CDR2: MDHEN and SYDVKM. The CDR3 here is CASSTSYRGLTEAFF. The CDR3 bases are TGTGCCAGCAGCACGTCGTACAGGGGTTTGACTGAAGCTTTCTTT.

The J gene is TRBJ2-7, the V gene TRBV4-3; 8 bases line up with TRBD2. Trimming cost V 0 bases and J 0 bases; bases outside gene matches: 4. The CDR3 has 16 amino acids. Germline CDR1 and CDR2: LGHNA and YSLEER. CDR3 residues: CASSQDTGRGSYEQYF. The CDR3 DNA reads as TGCGCCAGCAGCCAAGATACCGGGAGGGGCTCCTACGAGCAGTACTTC.

In this sample, this clonotype turned up a few times. Here the CDR3 reads CASSLNHNEKLFF. The CDR3 DNA sequence: TGTGCCAGCAGCTTAAATCATAATGAAAAACTGTTTTTT. This rearrangement joins TRBV7-9 to TRBJ1-4, with no clear D. The CDR3 consists of 13 residues. Germline V gene lookup returns CDR1 SEHNR and CDR2 FQNEAQ (reference sequence). The V and J ends lost 2 bases and 4 bases respectively, with 5 bases between them.

This clonotype has only a few counts. The J gene is TRBJ1-1, the V gene TRBV12-3 or TRBV12-4; 7 bases line up with TRBD1. CDR3 size: 13 residues. Trimming at V came to 8 bases and at J to 1 base, leaving 4 bases not matched to a gene. CDR3: CASGDRENTEAFF. For the CDR3, the DNA is TGTGCCAGCGGAGACAGGGAGAACACTGAAGCTTTCTTT.

The rearrangement joins TRBV5-1 to TRBJ1-1, with D uncertain. From germline, CDR1 is SGHRS and CDR2 YFSETQ. V was shortened by 1 base and J by 3 bases, with 13 bases between the two germline ends. There are 15 residues in the CDR3. The CDR3 protein is CASSLFLGSDTEAFF. The CDR3 nucleotides are TGCGCCAGCAGCTTGTTTCTGGGCTCGGACACTGAAGCTTTCTTT.